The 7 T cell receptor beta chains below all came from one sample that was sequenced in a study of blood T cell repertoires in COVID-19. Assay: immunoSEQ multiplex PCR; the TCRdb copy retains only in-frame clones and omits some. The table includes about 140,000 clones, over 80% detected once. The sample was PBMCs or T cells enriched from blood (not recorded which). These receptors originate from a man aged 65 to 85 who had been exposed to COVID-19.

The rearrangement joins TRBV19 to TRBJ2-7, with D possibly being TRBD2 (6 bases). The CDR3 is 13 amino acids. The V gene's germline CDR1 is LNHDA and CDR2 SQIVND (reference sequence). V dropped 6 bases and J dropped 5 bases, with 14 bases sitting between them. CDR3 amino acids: CASSGLPGNEQYF. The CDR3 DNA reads TGTGCCAGTAGCGGACTACCAGGCAACGAGCAGTACTTC.

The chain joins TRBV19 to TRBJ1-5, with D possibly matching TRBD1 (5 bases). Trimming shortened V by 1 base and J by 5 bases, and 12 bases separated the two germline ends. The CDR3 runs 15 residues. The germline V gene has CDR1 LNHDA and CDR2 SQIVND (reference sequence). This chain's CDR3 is CASSIVRQGHQPQHF. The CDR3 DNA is TGTGCCAGTAGTATAGTTCGGCAGGGCCATCAGCCCCAGCATTTT.

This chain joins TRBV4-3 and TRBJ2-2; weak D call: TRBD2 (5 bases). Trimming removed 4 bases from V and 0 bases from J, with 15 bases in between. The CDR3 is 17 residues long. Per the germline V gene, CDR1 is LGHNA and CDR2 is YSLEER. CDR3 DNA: TGCGCCAGCAGCCGAGGTGAGGGAATCGCGAACACCGGGGAGCTGTTTTTT. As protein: CASSRGEGIANTGELFF.

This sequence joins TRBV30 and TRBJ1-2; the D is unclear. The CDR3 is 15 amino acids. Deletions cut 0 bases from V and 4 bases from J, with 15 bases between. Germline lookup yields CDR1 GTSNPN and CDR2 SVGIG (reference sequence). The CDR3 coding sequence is TGTGCCTGGAGTGTTTCCCCCGAGGGCGCCTATGGCTACACCTTC. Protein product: CAWSVSPEGAYGYTF.

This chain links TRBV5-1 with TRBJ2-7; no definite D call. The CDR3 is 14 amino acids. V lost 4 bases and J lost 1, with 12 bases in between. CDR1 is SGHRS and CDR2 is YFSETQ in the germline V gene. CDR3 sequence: CASSPTTSSYEQYF. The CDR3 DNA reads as TGCGCCAGCAGCCCTACGACTTCTTCCTACGAGCAGTACTTC. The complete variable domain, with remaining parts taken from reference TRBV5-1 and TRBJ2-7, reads KAGVTQTPRYLIKTRGQQVTLSCSPISGHRSVSWYQQTPGQGLQFLFEYFSETQRNKGNFPGRFSGRQFSNSRSEMNVSTLELGDSALYLCASSPTTSSYEQYFGPGTRLTVT.

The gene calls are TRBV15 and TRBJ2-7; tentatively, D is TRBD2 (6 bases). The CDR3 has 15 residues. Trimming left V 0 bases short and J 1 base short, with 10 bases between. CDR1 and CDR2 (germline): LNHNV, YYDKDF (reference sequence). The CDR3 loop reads CATSREFGTSYEQYF. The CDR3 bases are TGTGCCACCAGCAGAGAATTCGGGACTTCCTACGAGCAGTACTTC.

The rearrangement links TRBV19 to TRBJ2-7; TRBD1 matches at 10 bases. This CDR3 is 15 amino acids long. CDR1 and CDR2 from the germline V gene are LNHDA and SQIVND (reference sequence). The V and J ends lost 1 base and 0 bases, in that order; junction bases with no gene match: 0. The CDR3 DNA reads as TGTGCCAGTAGTATAGGGGACAGGGGCTCCTACGAGCAGTACTTC. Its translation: CASSIGDRGSYEQYF. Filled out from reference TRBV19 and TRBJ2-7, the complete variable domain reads DGGITQSPKYLFRKEGQNVTLSCEQNLNHDAMYWYRQDPGQGLRLIYYSQIVNDFQKGDIAEGYSVSREKKESFPLTVTSAQKNPTAFYLCASSIGDRGSYEQYFGPGTRLTVT.